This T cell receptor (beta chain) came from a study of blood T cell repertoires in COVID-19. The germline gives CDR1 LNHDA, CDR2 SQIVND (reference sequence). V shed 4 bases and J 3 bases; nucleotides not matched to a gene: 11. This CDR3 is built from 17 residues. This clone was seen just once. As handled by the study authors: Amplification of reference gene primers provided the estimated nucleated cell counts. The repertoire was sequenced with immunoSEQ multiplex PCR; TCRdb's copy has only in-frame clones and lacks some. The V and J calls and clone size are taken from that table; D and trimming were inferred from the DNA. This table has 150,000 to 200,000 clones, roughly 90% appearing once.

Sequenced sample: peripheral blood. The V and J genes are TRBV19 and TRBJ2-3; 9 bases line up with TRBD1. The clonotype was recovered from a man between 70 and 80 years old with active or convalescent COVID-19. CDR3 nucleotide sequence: TGTGCCAGTAGTACGAACACACAGGGGGCTTTTACAGATACGCAGTATTTT. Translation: CASSTNTQGAFTDTQYF. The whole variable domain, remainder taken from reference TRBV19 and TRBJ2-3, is DGGITQSPKYLFRKEGQNVTLSCEQNLNHDAMYWYRQDPGQGLRLIYYSQIVNDFQKGDIAEGYSVSREKKESFPLTVTSAQKNPTAFYLCASSTNTQGAFTDTQYFGPGTRLTVL.